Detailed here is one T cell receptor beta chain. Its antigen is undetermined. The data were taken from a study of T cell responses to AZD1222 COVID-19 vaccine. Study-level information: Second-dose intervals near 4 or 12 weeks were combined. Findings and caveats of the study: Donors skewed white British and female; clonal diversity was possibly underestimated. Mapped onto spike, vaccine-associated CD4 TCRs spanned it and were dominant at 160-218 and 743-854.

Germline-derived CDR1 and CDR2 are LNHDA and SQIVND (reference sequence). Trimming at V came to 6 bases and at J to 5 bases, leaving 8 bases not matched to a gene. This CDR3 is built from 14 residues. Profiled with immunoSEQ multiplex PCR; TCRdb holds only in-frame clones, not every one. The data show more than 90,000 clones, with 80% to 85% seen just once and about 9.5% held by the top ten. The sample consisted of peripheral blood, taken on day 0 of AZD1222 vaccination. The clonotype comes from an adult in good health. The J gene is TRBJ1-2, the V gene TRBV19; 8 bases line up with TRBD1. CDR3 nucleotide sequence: TGTGCCAGTAGCGCTGACAGGGGAAGGTATGGCTACACCTTC. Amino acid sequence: CASSADRGRYGYTF.